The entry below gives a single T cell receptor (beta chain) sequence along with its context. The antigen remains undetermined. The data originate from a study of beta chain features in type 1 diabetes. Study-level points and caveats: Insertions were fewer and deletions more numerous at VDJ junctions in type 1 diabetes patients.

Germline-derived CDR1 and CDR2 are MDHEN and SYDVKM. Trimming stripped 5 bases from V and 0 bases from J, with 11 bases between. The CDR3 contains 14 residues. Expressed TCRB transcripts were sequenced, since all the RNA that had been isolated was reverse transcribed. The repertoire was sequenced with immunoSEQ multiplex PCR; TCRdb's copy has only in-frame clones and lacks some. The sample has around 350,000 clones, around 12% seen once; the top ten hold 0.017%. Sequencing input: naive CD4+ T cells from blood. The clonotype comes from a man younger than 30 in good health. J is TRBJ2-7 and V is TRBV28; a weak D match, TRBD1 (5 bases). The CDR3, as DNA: TGTGCCAGCAGTACAACAGGAGTCTCCTACGAGCAGTACTTC. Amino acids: CASSTTGVSYEQYF.